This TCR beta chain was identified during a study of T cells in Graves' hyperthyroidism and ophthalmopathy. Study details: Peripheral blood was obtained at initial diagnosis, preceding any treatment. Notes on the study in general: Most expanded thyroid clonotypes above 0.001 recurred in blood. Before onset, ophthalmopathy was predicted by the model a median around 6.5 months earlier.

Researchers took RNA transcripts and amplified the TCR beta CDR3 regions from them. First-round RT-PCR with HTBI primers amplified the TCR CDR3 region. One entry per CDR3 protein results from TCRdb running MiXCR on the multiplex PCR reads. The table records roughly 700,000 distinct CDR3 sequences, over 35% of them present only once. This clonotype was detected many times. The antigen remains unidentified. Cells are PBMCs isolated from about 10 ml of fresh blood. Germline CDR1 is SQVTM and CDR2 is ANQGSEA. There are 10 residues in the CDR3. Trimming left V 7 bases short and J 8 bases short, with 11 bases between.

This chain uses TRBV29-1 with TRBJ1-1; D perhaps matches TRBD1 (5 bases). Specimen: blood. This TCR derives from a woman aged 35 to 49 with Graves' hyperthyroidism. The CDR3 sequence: CSAGTQEAFF. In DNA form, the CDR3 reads TGCAGCGCCGGGACGCAGGAAGCTTTCTTT.